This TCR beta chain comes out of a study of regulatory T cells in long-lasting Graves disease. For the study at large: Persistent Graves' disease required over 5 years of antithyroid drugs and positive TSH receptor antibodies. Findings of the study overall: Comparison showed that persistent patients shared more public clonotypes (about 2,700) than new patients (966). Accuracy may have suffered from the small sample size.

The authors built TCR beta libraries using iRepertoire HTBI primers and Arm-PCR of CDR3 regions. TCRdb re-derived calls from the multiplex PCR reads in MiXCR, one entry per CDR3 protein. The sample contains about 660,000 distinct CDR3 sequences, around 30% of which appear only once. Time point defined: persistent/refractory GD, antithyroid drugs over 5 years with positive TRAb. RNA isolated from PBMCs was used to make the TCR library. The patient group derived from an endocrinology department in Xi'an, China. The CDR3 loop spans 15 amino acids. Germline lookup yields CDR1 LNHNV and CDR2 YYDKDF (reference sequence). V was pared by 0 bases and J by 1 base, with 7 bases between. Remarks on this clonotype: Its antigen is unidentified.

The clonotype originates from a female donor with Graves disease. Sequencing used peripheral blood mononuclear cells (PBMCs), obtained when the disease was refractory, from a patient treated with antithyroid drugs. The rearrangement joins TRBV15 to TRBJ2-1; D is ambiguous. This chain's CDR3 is CATSRDRLSYNEQFF. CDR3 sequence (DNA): TGTGCCACCAGCAGAGACAGGTTATCCTACAATGAGCAGTTCTTC.